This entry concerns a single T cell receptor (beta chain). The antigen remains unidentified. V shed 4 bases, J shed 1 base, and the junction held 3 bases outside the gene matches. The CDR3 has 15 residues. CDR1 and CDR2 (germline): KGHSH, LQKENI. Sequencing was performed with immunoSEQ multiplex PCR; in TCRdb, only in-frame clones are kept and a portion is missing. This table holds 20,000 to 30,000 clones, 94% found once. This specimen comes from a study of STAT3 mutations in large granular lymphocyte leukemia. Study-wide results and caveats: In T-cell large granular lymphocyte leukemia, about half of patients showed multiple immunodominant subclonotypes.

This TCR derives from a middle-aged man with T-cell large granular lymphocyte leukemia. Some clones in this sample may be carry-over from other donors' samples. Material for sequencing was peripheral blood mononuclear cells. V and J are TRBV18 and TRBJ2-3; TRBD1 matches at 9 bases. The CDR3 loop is CASSLTGGGTDTQYF. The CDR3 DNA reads TGTGCCAGCTCACTGACAGGGGGGGGCACAGATACGCAGTATTTT.